This T cell receptor (beta chain) was retrieved from a study of early T cells in non-severe SARS-CoV-2 infection. The wider study: Unpaired chains resulted from sequencing bulk RNA of unsorted whole blood.

Individually, cDNA molecules had unique molecular identifiers attached to them. MiXCR, run by TCRdb on the 5' RACE reads, gives a single entry per CDR3 protein. Of 40,000 to 60,000 distinct CDR3 sequences listed, more than 5.5% were seen once; the top ten hold under 9%. The study, taken as a whole, reports: Using VDJdb, the matching emphasized anti-spike CD8 responses while missing private and CD4 specificities.

This clonotype was observed at least ten times. Its target is not known. This CDR3 has 13 amino acids. Trimming removed 4 bases at V and 5 bases at J, with 10 bases between. From germline, CDR1 is SGHRS and CDR2 YFSETQ. This sequence joins TRBV5-1 and TRBJ2-1; D is ambiguous. Sequencing was performed on whole blood, taken at baseline. The TCR was taken from an adult who was a healthcare worker with PCR-confirmed SARS-CoV-2 infection or an uninfected control (not recorded which). The CDR3 DNA is TGCGCCAGCAGCCGCCAGAGAAACAATGAGCAGTTCTTC. Translation gives CASSRQRNNEQFF.